Below are 17 T cell receptor beta chains sequenced from a single sample in a study of blood T cell repertoires in COVID-19. Sequencing was performed with immunoSEQ multiplex PCR; in TCRdb, only in-frame clones are kept and a portion is missing. The top ten clones hold about 6.9% of a sample with roughly 200,000 clones, 80% of them seen once. The sequenced sample was peripheral blood. These receptors were collected from a man aged 60 to 75 with acute or convalescent COVID-19.

The chain is built from TRBV19 and TRBJ1-5; 10 bases are a match to TRBD1. Trimming took 1 base from V and 7 from J; bases not matched to a gene: 4. The CDR3 has 15 residues. Germline lookup yields CDR1 LNHDA and CDR2 SQIVND (reference sequence). The CDR3 here is CASSIGGQGEQPQHF. DNA for the CDR3: TGTGCCAGTAGTATAGGCGGACAGGGGGAGCAGCCCCAGCATTTT.

The CDR3 reads CASSLAPTGVLTGELFF. CDR3 in DNA: TGCGCCAGCAGCTTGGCCCCTACAGGGGTACTCACCGGGGAGCTGTTTTTT. The chain combines TRBV5-1 with TRBJ2-2, with TRBD1 matching over 7 bases. In germline, CDR1 is SGHRS, CDR2 YFSETQ. V lost 0 bases and J lost 4; bases outside the gene matches: 9. CDR3 length: 17 amino acids.

The chain has TRBV12-3 or TRBV12-4 and TRBJ1-2; 9 nucleotides line up with TRBD1. The CDR3 runs 12 residues. Trimming at V came to 5 bases and at J to 8 bases, leaving 3 bases not matched to a gene. The DNA of the CDR3 is TGTGCCAGCAGTACAGGGGGCCTGGGCTACACCTTC. This translates into CASSTGGLGYTF.

Remarks on this clone: A read error may account for a junction end that differs from germline. The chain is built from TRBV6-6 and TRBJ1-2; 12 bases fit TRBD1. The CDR3 is made up of 15 amino acids. Germline V gives CDR1 MNHNY, CDR2 SVGAGI (reference sequence). CDR3 residues: CASKLPEPGTGGEFF. The CDR3 region has the DNA TGTGCCAGCAAACTCCCCGAACCCGGGACAGGGGGCGAATTCTTC.

The chain carries TRBV4-1 and TRBJ2-1; the D gene is possibly TRBD2 (5 bases). Germline V gene lookup returns CDR1 MGHRA and CDR2 YSYEKL. The CDR3 length is 13 residues. Trimming took off 0 bases at V and 12 bases at J, with 12 bases between the two ends. The CDR3 loop is CASSQDQWTRQFF. CDR3 nucleotides: TGCGCCAGCAGCCAAGATCAGTGGACTCGGCAGTTCTTC.

The chain recombines TRBV16 with TRBJ1-1; D possibly corresponds to TRBD1 (6 bases). Trimming pared 0 bases from V and 2 bases from J, leaving 16 bases between. Germline V gene sequence: CDR1 KGHSY, CDR2 FQNENV. The CDR3 is 17 amino acids. CDR3 sequence: CASSQSSGDNFNTEAFF. The CDR3 DNA reads as TGTGCCAGCAGCCAATCTTCAGGGGATAATTTTAACACTGAAGCTTTCTTT.

The V and J genes are TRBV30 and TRBJ1-2; 11 bases line up with TRBD1. The germline V gene encodes CDR1 GTSNPN and CDR2 SVGIG (reference sequence). CDR3 length equals 15 residues. With 8 bases clipped from V and 4 bases from J, the junction kept 12 bases outside the gene matches. CDR3: CAPTRTGGASYGYTF. The CDR3 nucleotides are TGTGCCCCTACGAGGACAGGGGGCGCCAGCTATGGCTACACCTTC.

The V gene is TRBV9, the J gene TRBJ2-3, with 7 positions matching TRBD2. After removal of 2 bases from V and 1 base from J, the junction contained 1 base not matched to a gene. Germline CDR1 SGDLS, CDR2 YYNGEE. This CDR3 has 14 residues. The CDR3, as DNA: TGTGCCAGCAGCGTCCGGGGGGGCACAGATACGCAGTATTTT. Translating it yields CASSVRGGTDTQYF.

The genes are TRBV30 and TRBJ1-5; 7 nucleotides agree with TRBD1. Trimming took 2 bases from V and 0 from J; bases not matched to a gene: 10. The germline gives CDR1 GTSNPN, CDR2 SVGIG (reference sequence). CDR3 length: 17 residues. In nucleotides, the CDR3 is TGTGCCTGGAGTCTCCGGACAGGTTTGTTTAGCAATCAGCCCCAGCATTTT. This sequence encodes CAWSLRTGLFSNQPQHF.

The rearrangement links TRBV19 to TRBJ2-7; 11 positions agree with TRBD1. Germline loops: CDR1 LNHDA, CDR2 SQIVND (reference sequence). CDR3 length: 14 residues. V lost 3 bases and J lost 7; bases outside the gene matches: 5. The CDR3 coding sequence is TGTGCCAGTAGTATCGGACAGGGGGCCCGGGAGCAGTACTTC. This gives the protein CASSIGQGAREQYF. Full variable domain (outside the CDR3, taken from reference TRBV19 and TRBJ2-7): DGGITQSPKYLFRKEGQNVTLSCEQNLNHDAMYWYRQDPGQGLRLIYYSQIVNDFQKGDIAEGYSVSREKKESFPLTVTSAQKNPTAFYLCASSIGQGAREQYFGPGTRLTVT.

The rearrangement uses TRBV6-5 and TRBJ2-7, with D hard to call. The CDR3 is 13 amino acids. Trimming removed 6 bases at V and 2 bases at J, with 11 bases between. Germline assignment: CDR1 MNHEY and CDR2 SVGAGI. CDR3: CASSPVNTYEQYF. CDR3 bases: TGTGCCAGCAGCCCCGTGAACACCTACGAGCAGTACTTC.

The V gene is TRBV5-1, the J gene TRBJ1-1, with 11 bases identical to TRBD1. V lost 3 bases, J lost 5 bases, and 12 bases stayed unmatched. Germline V gene sequence: CDR1 SGHRS, CDR2 YFSETQ. CDR3 length equals 17 residues. The CDR3 nucleotides read TGCGCCAGCAGCTCCAGCCGGAGTGGGACAGGGGGGACTGAAGCTTTCTTT. This translates into CASSSSRSGTGGTEAFF.

The gene calls are TRBV2 and TRBJ1-3; D possibly corresponds to TRBD1 (5 bases). CDR1 is SNHLY and CDR2 is FYNNEI in the germline V gene. Trimming took 11 bases from V and 2 from J, leaving 16 bases between them. CDR3 length: 14 residues. This chain's CDR3 is CACGGRTPGNTIYF. The CDR3 region has the DNA TGTGCCTGTGGGGGGAGGACCCCTGGAAACACCATATATTTT.

The rearrangement joins TRBV5-6 to TRBJ1-2; a weak D match, TRBD1 (5 bases). Trimming removed 4 bases at V and 6 bases at J, with 19 bases between. The length of the CDR3 is 15 residues. Germline values: CDR1 SGHDT, CDR2 YYEEEE. The CDR3 loop is CASSPLGQEGNGYTF. CDR3 DNA sequence: TGTGCCAGCAGCCCCCTGGGGCAGGAGGGGAATGGCTACACCTTC.

Note on this clone: Other DNA sequences in this specimen translate into the identical CDR3. This chain uses TRBV2 with TRBJ1-5, with 11 bases that match TRBD1. CDR3 length: 15 amino acids. Germline-derived CDR1 and CDR2 are SNHLY and FYNNEI. Trimming took 1 base from V and 6 from J; bases not matched to a gene: 2. In DNA, the CDR3 is TGTGCCAGCAGTGAAGGGACAGGGGGCTTTCAGCCCCAGCATTTT. The encoded protein is CASSEGTGGFQPQHF.

The V call is TRBV10-2, the J call TRBJ2-3; TRBD2 aligns across 10 bases. After removal of 6 bases from V and 2 bases from J, the junction contained 11 bases not matched to a gene. Per the germline V gene, CDR1 is WSHSY and CDR2 is SAAADI. The CDR3 length is 17 residues. The CDR3: CASSPSWLAGATDTQYF. The CDR3 nucleotides read TGCGCCAGCAGCCCGAGTTGGCTAGCGGGGGCCACAGATACGCAGTATTTT.

The J gene is TRBJ1-3, the V gene TRBV5-6; a possible D gene is TRBD1 (6 bases). CDR1 is SGHDT, CDR2 YYEEEE, per germline. This CDR3 is 15 amino acids long. V was cut by 5 bases and J by 0 bases, with 12 bases left in between. The CDR3: CASSSGTNSGNTIYF. As DNA, the CDR3 is TGTGCCAGCAGTTCCGGGACAAACTCTGGAAACACCATATATTTT. The full variable domain, with the rest looked up from reference TRBV5-6 and TRBJ1-3, is DAGVTQSPTHLIKTRGQQVTLRCSPKSGHDTVSWYQQALGQGPQFIFQYYEEEERQRGNFPDRFSGHQFPNYSSELNVNALLLGDSALYLCASSSGTNSGNTIYFGEGSWLTVV.